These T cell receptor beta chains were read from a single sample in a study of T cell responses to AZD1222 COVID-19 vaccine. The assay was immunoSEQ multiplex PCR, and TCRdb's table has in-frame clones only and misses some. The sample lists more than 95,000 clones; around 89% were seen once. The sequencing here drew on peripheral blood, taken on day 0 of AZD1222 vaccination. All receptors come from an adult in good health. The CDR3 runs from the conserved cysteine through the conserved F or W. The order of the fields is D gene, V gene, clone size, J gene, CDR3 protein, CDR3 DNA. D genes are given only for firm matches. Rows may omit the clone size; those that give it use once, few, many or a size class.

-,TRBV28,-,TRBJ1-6,CASGQDNSPLHF,TGTGCCAGCGGGCAGGACAATTCACCCCTCCACTTT
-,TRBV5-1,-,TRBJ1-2,CASHGQGQGYGYTF,TGCGCCAGCCACGGCCAGGGGCAGGGTTATGGCTACACCTTC
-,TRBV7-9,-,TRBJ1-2,CASSLAGSALINYGYTF,TGTGCCAGCAGCTTAGCCGGTAGCGCTTTGATTAACTATGGCTACACCTTC
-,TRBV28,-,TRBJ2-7,CASSTRPTRNYEQYF,TGTGCCAGCAGCACTCGGCCAACCCGAAACTACGAGCAGTACTTC
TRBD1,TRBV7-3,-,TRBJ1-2,CASSLTGGLANYGYTF,TGTGCCAGCAGCTTGACAGGGGGCTTAGCTAACTATGGCTACACCTTC
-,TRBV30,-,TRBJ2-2,CAWRVGPGGELFF,TGTGCCTGGAGGGTGGGGCCTGGCGGGGAGCTGTTTTTT
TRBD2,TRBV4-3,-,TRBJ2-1,CASSQVGGRIYNEQFF,TGCGCCAGCAGCCAAGTGGGAGGGAGGATTTACAATGAGCAGTTCTTC
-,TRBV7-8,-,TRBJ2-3,CASSGWRGESDTQYF,TGTGCCAGCAGTGGGTGGAGGGGAGAATCGGATACGCAGTATTTT
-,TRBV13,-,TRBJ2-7,CASSIMTGAYEQYF,TGTGCCAGCAGCATTATGACTGGAGCCTACGAGCAGTACTTC
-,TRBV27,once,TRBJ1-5,CASSQQNQPQHF,TGTGCCAGCAGTCAGCAGAATCAGCCCCAGCATTTT
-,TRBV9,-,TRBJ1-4,CASSLSDGLNEKLFF,TGTGCCAGCAGCTTATCCGACGGACTTAATGAAAAACTGTTTTTT
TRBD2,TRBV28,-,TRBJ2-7,CASSLGTSGMRAYEQYF,TGTGCCAGCAGTTTAGGGACTAGCGGGATGAGGGCCTACGAGCAGTACTTC
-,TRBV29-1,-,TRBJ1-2,CSVARRELYGYTF,TGCAGCGTTGCCCGACGGGAACTCTATGGCTACACCTTC
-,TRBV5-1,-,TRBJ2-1,CASSLLSAMGHNEQFF,TGCGCCAGCAGCTTGTTGAGTGCGATGGGCCACAATGAGCAGTTCTTC
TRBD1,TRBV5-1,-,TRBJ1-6,CASSTGTVGSPLHF,TGCGCCAGCAGCACCGGGACAGTAGGTTCACCCCTCCACTTT
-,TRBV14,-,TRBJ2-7,CASSSREVSLYEQYF,TGTGCCAGCAGCTCCCGCGAAGTCTCACTCTACGAGCAGTACTTC
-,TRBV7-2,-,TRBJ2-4,CASSLGVAQNIQYF,TGTGCCAGCAGCTTAGGAGTTGCCCAAAACATTCAGTACTTC
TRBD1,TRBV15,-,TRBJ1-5,CATSRGDRSNQPQHF,TGTGCCACCAGCAGGGGGGACAGAAGCAATCAGCCCCAGCATTTT
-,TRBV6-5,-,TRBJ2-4,CASTPGSWNIQYF,TGTGCCAGCACTCCGGGGTCGTGGAACATTCAGTACTTC
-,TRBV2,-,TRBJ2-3,CASRERAAASTDTQYF,TGTGCCAGCAGAGAGCGGGCGGCCGCTAGCACAGATACGCAGTATTTT
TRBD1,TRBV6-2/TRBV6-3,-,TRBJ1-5,CASSYRDREGNQPQHF,TGTGCCAGCAGTTACAGGGACAGGGAAGGCAATCAGCCCCAGCATTTT